What follows describes a single T cell receptor beta chain. Assay: immunoSEQ multiplex PCR; the TCRdb copy retains only in-frame clones and omits some. The sample includes about 120,000 clones, just under 90% seen only once; the top ten take 9.5% to 13%. The record originates from a study of control samples from healthy donors and cancer patients. Germline V gene sequence: CDR1 SQVTM, CDR2 ANQGSEA. The CDR3 is made up of 15 amino acids. V shed 2 bases and J shed 0 bases, with 11 bases lying between them. Sequenced input: blood. The receptor was derived from a man aged 25-45 years in good health. The rearrangement joins TRBV29-1 to TRBJ1-5, with TRBD1 as a possible D gene (6 bases). The CDR3 DNA reads as TGCAGCGTTGAATCGACAGGTTCTAGCAATCAGCCCCAGCATTTT. It specifies CSVESTGSSNQPQHF. Full variable domain (remainder filled in from reference TRBV29-1 and TRBJ1-5): SAVISQKPSRDICQRGTSLTIQCQVDSQVTMMFWYRQQPGQSLTLIATANQGSEATYESGFVIDKFPISRPNLTFSTLTVSNMSPEDSSIYLCSVESTGSSNQPQHFGDGTRLSIL.